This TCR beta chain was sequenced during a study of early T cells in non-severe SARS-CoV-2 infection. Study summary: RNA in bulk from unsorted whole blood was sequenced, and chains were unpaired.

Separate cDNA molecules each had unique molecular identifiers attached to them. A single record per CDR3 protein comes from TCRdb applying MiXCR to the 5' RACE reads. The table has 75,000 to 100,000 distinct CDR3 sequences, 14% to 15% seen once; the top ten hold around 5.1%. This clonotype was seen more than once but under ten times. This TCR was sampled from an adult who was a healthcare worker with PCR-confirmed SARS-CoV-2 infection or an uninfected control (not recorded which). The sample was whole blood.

The CDR3, as DNA: TGTGCCAGCAGTTTCATAGGGGGTAACGGTGAGCAGTTCTTC. As protein: CASSFIGGNGEQFF. The chain links TRBV27 to TRBJ2-1; D perhaps matches TRBD1 (6 bases). The CDR3 is 14 residues long. Germline CDR1 reads MNHEY; CDR2 reads SMNVEV (reference sequence). V lost 3 bases, J lost 9 bases, and 15 bases lay in between.